This T cell receptor beta chain was sequenced in a study of regulatory T cells in long-lasting Graves disease. For TCR beta, libraries came from iRepertoire HTBI primers and Arm-PCR of CDR3 regions. TCRdb ran MiXCR on the multiplex PCR reads and lists one entry per CDR3 protein. The sample lists approximately 690,000 distinct CDR3 sequences; 25% to 30% were seen once. Time point noted: persistent/refractory GD, antithyroid drugs over 5 years with positive TRAb. The TCR library was prepared using RNA isolated from PBMCs. This CDR3 comprises 13 residues. Trimming removed 2 bases from V and 5 bases from J, with 12 bases in between. Germline CDR1 SQVTM, CDR2 ANQGSEA.

The source was peripheral blood mononuclear cells (PBMCs), collected when the disease was refractory, from a patient treated with antithyroid drugs. This clonotype was sampled from a female donor with Graves disease. The V and J genes are TRBV29-1 and TRBJ2-5; no firm D call. CDR3 DNA: TGCAGCGTTGAATTTCGGCTTCGGGAGACCCAGTACTTC. Protein: CSVEFRLRETQYF.